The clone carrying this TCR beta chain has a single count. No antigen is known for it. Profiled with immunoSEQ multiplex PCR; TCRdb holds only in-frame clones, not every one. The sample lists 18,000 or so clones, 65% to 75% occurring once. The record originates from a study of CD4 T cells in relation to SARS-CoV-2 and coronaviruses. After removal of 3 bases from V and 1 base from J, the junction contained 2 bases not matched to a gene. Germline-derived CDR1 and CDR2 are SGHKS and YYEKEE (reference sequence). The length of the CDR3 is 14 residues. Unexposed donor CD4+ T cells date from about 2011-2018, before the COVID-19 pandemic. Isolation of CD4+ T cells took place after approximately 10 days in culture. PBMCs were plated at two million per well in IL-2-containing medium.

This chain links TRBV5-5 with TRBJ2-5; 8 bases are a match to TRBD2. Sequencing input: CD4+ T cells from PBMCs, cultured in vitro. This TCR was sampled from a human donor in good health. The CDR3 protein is CASSSLAVQETQYF. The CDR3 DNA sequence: TGTGCCAGCAGCTCACTAGCGGTCCAAGAGACCCAGTACTTC.